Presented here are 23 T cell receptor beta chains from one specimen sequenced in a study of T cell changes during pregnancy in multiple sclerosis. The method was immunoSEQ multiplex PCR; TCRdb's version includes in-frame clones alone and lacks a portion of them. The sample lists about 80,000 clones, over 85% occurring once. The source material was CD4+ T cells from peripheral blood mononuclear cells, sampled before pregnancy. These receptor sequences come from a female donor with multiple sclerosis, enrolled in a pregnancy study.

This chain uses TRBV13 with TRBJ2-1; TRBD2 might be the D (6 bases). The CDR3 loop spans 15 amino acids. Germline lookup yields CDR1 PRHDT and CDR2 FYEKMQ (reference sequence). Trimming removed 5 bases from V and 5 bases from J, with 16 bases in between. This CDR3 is CASSGGLGKNNEQFF. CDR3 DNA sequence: TGTGCCAGCAGCGGGGGACTTGGGAAGAACAATGAGCAGTTCTTC. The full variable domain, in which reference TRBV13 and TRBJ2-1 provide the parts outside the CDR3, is AAGVIQSPRHLIKEKRETATLKCYPIPRHDTVYWYQQGPGQDPQFLISFYEKMQSDKGSIPDRFSAQQFSDYHSELNMSSLELGDSALYFCASSGGLGKNNEQFFGPGTRLTVL.

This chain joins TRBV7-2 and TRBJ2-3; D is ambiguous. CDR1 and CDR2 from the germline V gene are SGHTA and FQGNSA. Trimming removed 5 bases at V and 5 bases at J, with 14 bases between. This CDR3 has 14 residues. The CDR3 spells CASSTIRRRDTQYF. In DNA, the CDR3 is TGTGCCAGCAGCACTATCAGACGGAGAGATACGCAGTATTTT.

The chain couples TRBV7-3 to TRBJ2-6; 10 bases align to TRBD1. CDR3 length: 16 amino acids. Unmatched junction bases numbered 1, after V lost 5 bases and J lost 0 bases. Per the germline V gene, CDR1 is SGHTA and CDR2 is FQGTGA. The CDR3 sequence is CASSRTGGSGANVLTF. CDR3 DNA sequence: TGTGCCAGCAGCCGGACAGGGGGCTCTGGGGCCAACGTCCTGACTTTC. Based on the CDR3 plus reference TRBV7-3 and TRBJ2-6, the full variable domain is GAGVSQTPSNKVTEKGKYVELRCDPISGHTALYWYRQSLGQGPEFLIYFQGTGAADDSGLPNDRFFAVRPEGSVSTLKIQRTERGDSAVYLCASSRTGGSGANVLTFGAGSRLTVL.

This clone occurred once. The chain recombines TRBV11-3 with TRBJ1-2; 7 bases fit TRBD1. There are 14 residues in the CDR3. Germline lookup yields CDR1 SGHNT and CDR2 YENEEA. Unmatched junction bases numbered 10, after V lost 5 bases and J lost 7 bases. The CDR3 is CASSHRGKRGGYTF. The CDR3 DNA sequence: TGTGCCAGCAGCCACAGGGGTAAAAGGGGTGGCTACACCTTC.

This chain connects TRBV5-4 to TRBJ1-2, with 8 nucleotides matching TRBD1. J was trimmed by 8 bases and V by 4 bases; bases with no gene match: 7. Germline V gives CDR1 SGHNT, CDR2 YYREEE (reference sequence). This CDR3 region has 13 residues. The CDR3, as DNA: TGTGCCAGCAGCCCGGACAGGGTGGGAGGCTACACCTTC. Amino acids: CASSPDRVGGYTF.

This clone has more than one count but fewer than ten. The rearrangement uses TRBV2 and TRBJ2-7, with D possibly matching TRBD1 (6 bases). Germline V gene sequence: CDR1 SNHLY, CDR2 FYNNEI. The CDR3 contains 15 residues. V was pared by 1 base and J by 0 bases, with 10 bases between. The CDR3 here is CASSEVDRNSYEQYF. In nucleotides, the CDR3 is TGTGCCAGCAGTGAAGTCGACAGGAACTCCTACGAGCAGTACTTC.

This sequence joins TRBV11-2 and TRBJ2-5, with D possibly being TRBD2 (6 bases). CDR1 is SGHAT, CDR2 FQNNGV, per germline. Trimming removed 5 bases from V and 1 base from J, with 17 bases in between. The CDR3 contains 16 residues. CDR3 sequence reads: CASSLFGSRGQETQYF. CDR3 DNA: TGTGCCAGCAGCCTATTCGGGAGCCGGGGCCAAGAGACCCAGTACTTC. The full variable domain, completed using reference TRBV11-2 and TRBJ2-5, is EAGVAQSPRYKIIEKRQSVAFWCNPISGHATLYWYQQILGQGPKLLIQFQNNGVVDDSQLPKDRFSAERLKGVDSTLKIQPAKLEDSAVYLCASSLFGSRGQETQYFGPGTRLLVL.

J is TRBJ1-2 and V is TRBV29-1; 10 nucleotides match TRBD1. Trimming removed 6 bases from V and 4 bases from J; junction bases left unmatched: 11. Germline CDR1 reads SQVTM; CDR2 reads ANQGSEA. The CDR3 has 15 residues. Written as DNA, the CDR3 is TGCAGCGTCCCCCGGGACAGGGGTATTTCCTATGGCTACACCTTC. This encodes CSVPRDRGISYGYTF. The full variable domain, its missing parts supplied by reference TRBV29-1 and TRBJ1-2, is SAVISQKPSRDICQRGTSLTIQCQVDSQVTMMFWYRQQPGQSLTLIATANQGSEATYESGFVIDKFPISRPNLTFSTLTVSNMSPEDSSIYLCSVPRDRGISYGYTFGSGTRLTVV.

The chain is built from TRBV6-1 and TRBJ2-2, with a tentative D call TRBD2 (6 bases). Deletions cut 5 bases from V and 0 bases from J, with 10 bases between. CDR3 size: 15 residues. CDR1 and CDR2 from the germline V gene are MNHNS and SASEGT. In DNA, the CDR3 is TGTGCCAGCAGTTGGTCGGGGGCGAACACCGGGGAGCTGTTTTTT. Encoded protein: CASSWSGANTGELFF.

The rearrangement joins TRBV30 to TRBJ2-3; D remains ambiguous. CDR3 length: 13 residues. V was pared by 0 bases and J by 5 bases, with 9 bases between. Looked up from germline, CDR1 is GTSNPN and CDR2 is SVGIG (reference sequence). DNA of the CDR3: TGTGCCTGGAGTGTGGGCTCGGTAGATACGCAGTATTTT. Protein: CAWSVGSVDTQYF. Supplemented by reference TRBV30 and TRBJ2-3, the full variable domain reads SQTIHQWPATLVQPVGSPLSLECTVEGTSNPNLYWYRQAAGRGLQLLFYSVGIGQISSEVPQNLSASRPQDRQFILSSKKLLLSDSGFYLCAWSVGSVDTQYFGPGTRLTVL.

Here the CDR3 reads CASSPTAGSANTGELFF. The CDR3 DNA reads as TGTGCCAGCAGCCCTACCGCGGGGTCCGCGAACACCGGGGAGCTGTTTTTT. J is TRBJ2-2 and V is TRBV5-4, with D tentatively TRBD2 (6 bases). Germline V gene data show CDR1 as SGHNT and CDR2 as YYREEE (reference sequence). The CDR3 contains 17 residues. The V and J ends lost 4 bases and 0 bases respectively, with 16 bases between them.

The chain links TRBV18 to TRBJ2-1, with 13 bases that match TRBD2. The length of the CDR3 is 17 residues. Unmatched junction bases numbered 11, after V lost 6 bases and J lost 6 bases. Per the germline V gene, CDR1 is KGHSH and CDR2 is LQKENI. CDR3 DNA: TGTGCCAGCTCGCAACTAGCGGGAGGGGTAGGAGGCAATGAGCAGTTCTTC. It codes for CASSQLAGGVGGNEQFF.

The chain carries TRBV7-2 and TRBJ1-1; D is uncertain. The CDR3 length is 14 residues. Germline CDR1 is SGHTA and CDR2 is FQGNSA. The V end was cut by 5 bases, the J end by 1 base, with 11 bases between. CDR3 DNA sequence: TGTGCCAGCAGCCCTCAACCTACGAACACTGAAGCTTTCTTT. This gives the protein CASSPQPTNTEAFF.

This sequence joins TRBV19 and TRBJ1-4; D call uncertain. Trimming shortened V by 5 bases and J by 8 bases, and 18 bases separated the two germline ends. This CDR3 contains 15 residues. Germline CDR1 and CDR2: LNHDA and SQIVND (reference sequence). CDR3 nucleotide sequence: TGTGCCAGTAGTGGGATGGCAGCCGGAGGCGAAAAACTGTTTTTT. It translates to CASSGMAAGGEKLFF.

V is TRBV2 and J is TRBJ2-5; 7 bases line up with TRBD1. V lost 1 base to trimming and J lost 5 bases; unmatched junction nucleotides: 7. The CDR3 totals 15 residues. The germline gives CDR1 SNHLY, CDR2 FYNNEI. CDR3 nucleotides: TGTGCCAGCAGTGAAGTGGGACAGTGGCGGGAGACCCAGTACTTC. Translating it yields CASSEVGQWRETQYF.

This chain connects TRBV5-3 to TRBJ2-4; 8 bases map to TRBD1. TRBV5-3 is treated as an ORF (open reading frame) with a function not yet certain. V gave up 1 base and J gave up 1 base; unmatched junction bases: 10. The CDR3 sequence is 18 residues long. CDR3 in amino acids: CARSLIEEDRDAKNIQYF. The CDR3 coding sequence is TGTGCCAGAAGCTTGATCGAAGAGGACAGGGACGCCAAAAACATTCAGTACTTC.

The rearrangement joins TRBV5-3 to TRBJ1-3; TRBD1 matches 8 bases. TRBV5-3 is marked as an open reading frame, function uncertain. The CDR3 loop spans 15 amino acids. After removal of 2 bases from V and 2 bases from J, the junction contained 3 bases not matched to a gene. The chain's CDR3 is CARSFKQGAGNTIYF. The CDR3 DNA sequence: TGTGCCAGAAGCTTCAAACAGGGGGCTGGAAACACCATATATTTT.

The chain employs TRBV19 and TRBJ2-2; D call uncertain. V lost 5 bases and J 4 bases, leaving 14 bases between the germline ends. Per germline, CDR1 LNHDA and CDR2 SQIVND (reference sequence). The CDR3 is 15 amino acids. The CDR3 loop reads CASSPLSGSTGELFF. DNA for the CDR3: TGTGCCAGTAGTCCCTTGAGTGGTAGCACCGGGGAGCTGTTTTTT.

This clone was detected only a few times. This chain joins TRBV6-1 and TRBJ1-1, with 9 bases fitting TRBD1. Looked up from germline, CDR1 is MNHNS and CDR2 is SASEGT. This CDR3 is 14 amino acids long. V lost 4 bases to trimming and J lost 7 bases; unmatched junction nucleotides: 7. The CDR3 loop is CASSAGQGVGEAFF. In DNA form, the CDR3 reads TGTGCCAGCAGTGCGGGACAGGGCGTAGGTGAAGCTTTCTTT.

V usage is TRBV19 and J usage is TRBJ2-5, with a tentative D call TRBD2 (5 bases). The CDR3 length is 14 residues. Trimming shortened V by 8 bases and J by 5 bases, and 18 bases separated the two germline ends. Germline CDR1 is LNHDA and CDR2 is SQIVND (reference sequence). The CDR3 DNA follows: TGTGCCAGTGCCCGAGCCAACCGCGGGGAGACCCAGTACTTC. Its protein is CASARANRGETQYF.

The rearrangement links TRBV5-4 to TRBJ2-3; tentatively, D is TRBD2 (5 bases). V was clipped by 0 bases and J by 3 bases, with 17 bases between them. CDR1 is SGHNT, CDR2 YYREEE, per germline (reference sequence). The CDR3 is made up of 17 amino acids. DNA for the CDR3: TGTGCCAGCAGCTTGGTAGTGAGGGCCGGAGTTACAGATACGCAGTATTTT. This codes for CASSLVVRAGVTDTQYF.

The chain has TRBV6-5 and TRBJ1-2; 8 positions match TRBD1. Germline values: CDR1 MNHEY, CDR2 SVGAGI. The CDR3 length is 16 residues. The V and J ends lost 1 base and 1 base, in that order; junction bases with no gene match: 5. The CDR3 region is CASSYLGQGHNYGYTF. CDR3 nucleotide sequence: TGTGCCAGCAGTTACTTAGGACAGGGACATAACTATGGCTACACCTTC.

Written as DNA, the CDR3 is TGCAGCGTTGAAGGAGGAGGCGAGGCGCAGTATTTT. It translates to CSVEGGGEAQYF. The rearrangement links TRBV29-1 to TRBJ2-3; D might be TRBD2 (5 bases). V was clipped by 1 base and J by 10 bases, with 12 bases between them. This CDR3 region has 12 residues. Germline V gene lookup returns CDR1 SQVTM and CDR2 ANQGSEA.